This T cell receptor (beta chain) was identified in a study of T cell responses to AZD1222 COVID-19 vaccine. Findings and limits, study-wide: Along spike, vaccine-associated CD4 TCRs were found throughout, with dominance at 160-218 and 743-854. Donors skewed white British and female; clonal diversity was possibly underestimated. Variant regions that are unmutated are reportedly the target of nearly half of spike-specific TCRs.

Deletions cut 5 bases from V and 0 bases from J, with 14 bases between. CDR1 and CDR2 (germline): MDHEN, SYDVKM. The CDR3 runs 16 residues. The data were produced by immunoSEQ multiplex PCR, yet TCRdb's version contains in-frame clones alone and is incomplete. The table shows under 70,000 clones, with more than 65% occurring only once. Worth noting for this clone: The target antigen is unknown.

This receptor was taken from an adult in good health. The material sequenced was peripheral blood, taken on day 0 of MenACWY control vaccination. The J gene is TRBJ1-5, the V gene TRBV28; D might be TRBD1 (6 bases). CDR3 in DNA: TGTGCCAGCAGTCGCAGAGGGGGATCTAGCAATCAGCCCCAGCATTTT. This sequence encodes CASSRRGGSSNQPQHF.